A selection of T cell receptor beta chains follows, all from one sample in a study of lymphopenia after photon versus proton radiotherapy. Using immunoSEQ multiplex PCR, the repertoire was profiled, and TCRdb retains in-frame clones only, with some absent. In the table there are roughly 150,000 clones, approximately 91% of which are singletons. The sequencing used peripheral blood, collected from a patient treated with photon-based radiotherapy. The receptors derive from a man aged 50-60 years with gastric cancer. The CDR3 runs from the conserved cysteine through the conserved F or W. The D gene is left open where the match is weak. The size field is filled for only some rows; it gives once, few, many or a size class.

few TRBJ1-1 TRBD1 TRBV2 TGTGCCAGCAGCCCGACAGGGACGGCCATGAACACTGAAGCTTTCTTT CASSPTGTAMNTEAFF
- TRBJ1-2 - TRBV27 TGTGCCAGCAGTTTATACGACGGAAGGAATGGCTACACCTTC CASSLYDGRNGYTF
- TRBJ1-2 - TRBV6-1 TGTGCCAGCAGTGAAGCGAGAGGGCTAGGCTATGGCTACACCTTC CASSEARGLGYGYTF
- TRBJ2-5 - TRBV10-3 TGTGCCATCAGTGACGGGAGAGCGGAAGAGACCCAGTACTTC CAISDGRAEETQYF
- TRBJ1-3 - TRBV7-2 TGTGCCAGCAGCCCCCATTACTCTGGAAACACCATATATTTT CASSPHYSGNTIYF
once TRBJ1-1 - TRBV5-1 TGCGCCAGCAGCTTGGATGGGGGCCCTGAAGCTTTCTTT CASSLDGGPEAFF
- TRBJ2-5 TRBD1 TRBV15 TGTGCCACCAGCAGGGCCCGTGGGACAGCACAAGAGACCCAGTACTTC CATSRARGTAQETQYF
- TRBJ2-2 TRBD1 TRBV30 TGTGCCTGGACCCCGGGACAGGGAATGACCGGGGAGCTGTTTTTT CAWTPGQGMTGELFF
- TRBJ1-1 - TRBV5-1 TGCGCCAGCAGCTTGGATGGGTTCGGGAGAACTGAAGCTTTCTTT CASSLDGFGRTEAFF
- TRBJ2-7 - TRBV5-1 TGCGCCAGCAGCTTGGGACGAAACTACGAGCAGTACTTC CASSLGRNYEQYF
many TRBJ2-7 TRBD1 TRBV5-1 TGCGCCAGCAGCTTCCCGGACAGGACCTACGAGCAGTACTTC CASSFPDRTYEQYF
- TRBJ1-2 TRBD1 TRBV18 TGTGCCAGCTCACCAGGGACAGGGGGCGACTATGGCTACACCTTC CASSPGTGGDYGYTF
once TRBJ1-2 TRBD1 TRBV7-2 TGTGCCAGCAGCTCTGTACGCCCTGGACAGGGAGGGTATGGCTACACCTTC CASSSVRPGQGGYGYTF
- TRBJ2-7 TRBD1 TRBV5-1 TGCGCCAGCAGCTTGGCCGGGGACAGGGCTCAGGAGCAGTACTTC CASSLAGDRAQEQYF
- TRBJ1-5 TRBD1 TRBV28 TGTGCCAGCAGACCCAACAGGGGGCCGAGTCAGCCCCAGCATTTT CASRPNRGPSQPQHF
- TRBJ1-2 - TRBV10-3 TGTGCCATCAGCGGGACCGGGACGGATGGCTACACCTTC CAISGTGTDGYTF
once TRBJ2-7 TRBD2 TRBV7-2 TGTGCCAGCAGCTTGGGACTAGCGGGAGCAAACGAGCAGTACTTC CASSLGLAGANEQYF
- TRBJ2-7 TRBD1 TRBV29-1 TGCAGCGTTGAAGTAGGGGACAGGGGCTACGAGCAGTACTTC CSVEVGDRGYEQYF
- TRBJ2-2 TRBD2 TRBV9 TGTGCCAGCAGCCTGACTAGCTATAAGGACACCGGGGAGCTGTTTTTT CASSLTSYKDTGELFF